Each of the 20 T cell receptor beta chains below was sequenced from the same sample in a study of cytomegalovirus exposure and HLA in healthy donors. The PCR contained 60 Vbeta and 13 Jbeta primers. Clones were read by immunoSEQ multiplex PCR, and TCRdb kept only the in-frame ones, dropping some. The profile covers about 94,000 clones, with roughly 72% appearing a single time and 20% to 25% taken by the ten largest. The sequenced sample consisted of PBMCs. The source is a man aged 30-40 years in good health and CMV-seropositive.

V and J are TRBV7-2 and TRBJ1-5; D uncertain. The CDR3 totals 14 residues. The ends were cut back, 4 bases at V and 4 bases at J, with 11 bases in the middle. CDR1 is SGHTA and CDR2 is FQGNSA in the germline V gene. The CDR3 protein is CASSSPGPNQPQHF. The CDR3, as DNA: TGTGCCAGCAGCTCACCGGGTCCAAATCAGCCCCAGCATTTT.

The rearrangement joins TRBV15 to TRBJ1-2; D might be TRBD1 (5 bases). The CDR3 extends over 15 amino acids. CDR1 is LNHNV, CDR2 YYDKDF, per germline (reference sequence). Trimming stripped 0 bases from V and 6 bases from J, with 14 bases between. The CDR3 reads CATSRDQGGWDGYTF. DNA for the CDR3: TGTGCCACCAGCAGAGATCAGGGCGGTTGGGATGGCTACACCTTC.

The chain employs TRBV9 and TRBJ2-1; D may be TRBD2 (5 bases). The CDR3 spans 15 residues. CDR1 is SGDLS and CDR2 is YYNGEE in the germline V gene. Trimming left V 2 bases short and J 7 bases short, with 16 bases between. In nucleotides, the CDR3 is TGTGCCAGCAGCGTGAGCGGAGTCTCTTTTAATGAGCAGTTCTTC. This translates into CASSVSGVSFNEQFF.

The J gene is TRBJ2-5, the V gene TRBV7-2; 7 positions match TRBD2. The DNA end favors TRBJ2-7, so the J call may be wrong. The CDR3 runs 15 residues. Germline-derived CDR1 and CDR2 are SGHTA and FQGNSA. The CDR3 loop is CASSLDPGAGYEQYF. In nucleotides, the CDR3 is TGTGCCAGCAGCTTAGACCCCGGAGCGGGATACGAGCAGTACTTC.

The V gene is TRBV19, the J gene TRBJ1-5; D is uncertain. Trimming stripped 3 bases from V and 4 bases from J, with 4 bases between. From germline, CDR1 is LNHDA and CDR2 SQIVND (reference sequence). The CDR3 length is 12 residues. Here the CDR3 reads CASSIPNQPQHF. DNA of the CDR3: TGTGCCAGTAGTATCCCGAATCAGCCCCAGCATTTT. Full variable domain (outside the CDR3, taken from reference TRBV19 and TRBJ1-5): DGGITQSPKYLFRKEGQNVTLSCEQNLNHDAMYWYRQDPGQGLRLIYYSQIVNDFQKGDIAEGYSVSREKKESFPLTVTSAQKNPTAFYLCASSIPNQPQHFGDGTRLSIL.

This clone was seen once. The chain combines TRBV4-1 with TRBJ2-3; 12 nucleotides line up with TRBD2. The ends lost 7 bases at V and 2 bases at J; junction bases unmatched: 7. The CDR3 totals 16 residues. Germline CDR1 reads MGHRA; CDR2 reads YSYEKL. CDR3 nucleotide sequence: TGCGCCAGCACCCCTTCTAGCGGGAGGGCCACAGATACGCAGTATTTT. It is translated as CASTPSSGRATDTQYF.

The chain uses TRBV9 and TRBJ2-5; 9 bases map to TRBD2. The CDR3 is 16 residues long. Trimming cost V 0 bases and J 5 bases; bases outside gene matches: 8. Germline lookup yields CDR1 SGDLS and CDR2 YYNGEE. This CDR3 is CASSVELAGTGETQYF. CDR3 nucleotides: TGTGCCAGCAGCGTAGAGCTAGCGGGAACGGGGGAGACCCAGTACTTC.

The genes are TRBV29-1 and TRBJ2-1; 9 bases agree with TRBD2. Germline-derived CDR1 and CDR2 are SQVTM and ANQGSEA. The CDR3 sequence is 14 residues long. Unmatched junction bases numbered 3, after V lost 4 bases and J lost 2 bases. The CDR3 spells CSVAPSGAYNEQFF. DNA for the CDR3: TGCAGCGTTGCCCCTAGCGGGGCCTACAATGAGCAGTTCTTC.

This clone occurred a few times. The rearrangement uses TRBV4-2 and TRBJ1-5, with TRBD1 matching 7 bases. The germline V gene encodes CDR1 LGHNA and CDR2 YNFKEQ. With V trimmed by 0 bases and J by 9 bases, 5 bases remained unmatched. This CDR3 is built from 14 residues. CDR3 residues: CASSQDSGDRPQHF. In DNA, the CDR3 is TGTGCCAGCAGCCAAGATAGCGGGGACAGGCCCCAGCATTTT.

V usage is TRBV2 and J usage is TRBJ2-3, with D possibly being TRBD1 (5 bases). The CDR3 contains 14 residues. Germline V CDR1 and CDR2: SNHLY, FYNNEI. The V end lost 6 bases, the J end lost 0 bases, and 10 bases lay between the germline ends. The DNA of the CDR3 is TGTGCCAGCAGGGGGCTAGTTAGCACAGATACGCAGTATTTT. Translating gives CASRGLVSTDTQYF.

The rearrangement uses TRBV5-8 and TRBJ2-5; 9 bases agree with TRBD2. Germline CDR1 is SGHTS and CDR2 is YDEGEE. V trimming: 3 bases; J trimming: 5 bases; junction bases outside the gene matches: 11. The CDR3 has 16 residues. The DNA for the CDR3 is TGTGCCAGCAGCTGGATTAGCGGGGGTCCTGGGGAGACCCAGTACTTC. This gives the protein CASSWISGGPGETQYF.

The V gene is TRBV19, the J gene TRBJ2-2; TRBD1 aligns across 8 bases. Germline CDR1 LNHDA, CDR2 SQIVND (reference sequence). V shed 2 bases, J shed 4 bases, and the junction held 3 bases outside the gene matches. There are 15 residues in the CDR3. CDR3 nucleotides: TGTGCCAGTAGTATATTAACAGGGGGCACCGGGGAGCTGTTTTTT. It specifies CASSILTGGTGELFF.

This chain joins TRBV6-5 and TRBJ2-5, with D perhaps matching TRBD1 (5 bases). Matching the DNA end better, TRBJ2-7 makes the J call doubtful. The CDR3 spans 13 residues. The germline V gene has CDR1 MNHEY and CDR2 SVGAGI. The CDR3 DNA reads TGTGCCAGCAGTTACCGGACATCCTACGAGCAGTACTTC. It specifies CASSYRTSYEQYF.

The rearrangement uses TRBV27 and TRBJ2-1; 9 bases line up with TRBD2. CDR1 and CDR2 (germline): MNHEY, SMNVEV (reference sequence). The V segment lost 3 bases and the J segment 4 bases; nucleotides outside the gene matches: 4. The CDR3 has 15 residues. The CDR3 DNA reads TGTGCCAGCAGTTTTACGCTAGCGGGGTACAATGAGCAGTTCTTC. It is translated as CASSFTLAGYNEQFF.

The genes are TRBV27 and TRBJ2-5, with D perhaps TRBD2 (5 bases). Per germline, CDR1 MNHEY and CDR2 SMNVEV (reference sequence). This CDR3 has 16 amino acids. The V gene lost 3 bases and the J gene lost 4 bases, with 18 bases spanning the gap. The CDR3 sequence: CASSLIGGRVLETQYF. CDR3 coding DNA: TGTGCCAGCAGTTTGATAGGTGGGAGAGTATTAGAGACCCAGTACTTC.

This chain connects TRBV10-2 to TRBJ1-5; D is perhaps TRBD1 (6 bases). V lost 2 bases to trimming and J lost 3 bases, with 8 bases between them. Looked up from germline, CDR1 is WSHSY and CDR2 is SAAADI. The CDR3 runs 14 residues. The CDR3 protein is CASSEQGFNQPQHF. CDR3 DNA sequence: TGCGCCAGCAGTGAGCAGGGGTTCAATCAGCCCCAGCATTTT.

The chain combines TRBV7-9 with TRBJ2-7; no firm D call. This CDR3 has 14 residues. V was cut by 1 base and J by 6 bases, with 13 bases left in between. Germline V gene data show CDR1 as SEHNR and CDR2 as FQNEAQ (reference sequence). CDR3 residues: CASSLGSRVREQYF. The CDR3 DNA sequence: TGTGCCAGCAGCTTAGGTAGTCGGGTCCGCGAGCAGTACTTC.

This clone has just a few counts. The gene calls are TRBV30 and TRBJ2-4, with a tentative D call TRBD1 (7 bases). This CDR3 is built from 14 residues. Trimming stripped 5 bases from V and 9 bases from J, with 20 bases between. Germline CDR1 is GTSNPN and CDR2 is SVGIG (reference sequence). The CDR3 nucleotides are TGTGCCTGGGGGGGGACAGTAAGTTCGACCATTCAGTACTTC. It encodes CAWGGTVSSTIQYF.

CDR3 DNA sequence: TGCGCCAGCACCCGGGACAGCTCTACCTACGAGCAGTACTTC. Protein product: CASTRDSSTYEQYF. This chain joins TRBV5-1 and TRBJ2-7; 7 positions match TRBD1. With 6 bases clipped from V and 2 bases from J, the junction kept 8 bases outside the gene matches. Germline V lookup: CDR1 SGHRS, CDR2 YFSETQ. CDR3 length: 14 amino acids. The whole variable domain, remainder taken from reference TRBV5-1 and TRBJ2-7, is KAGVTQTPRYLIKTRGQQVTLSCSPISGHRSVSWYQQTPGQGLQFLFEYFSETQRNKGNFPGRFSGRQFSNSRSEMNVSTLELGDSALYLCASTRDSSTYEQYFGPGTRLTVT.

This chain connects TRBV5-1 to TRBJ2-1; maybe TRBD1 (5 bases). CDR1 is SGHRS and CDR2 is YFSETQ in the germline V gene. V was pared by 1 base and J by 5 bases, with 10 bases between. This CDR3 contains 14 residues. The CDR3 region has the DNA TGCGCCAGCAGCTTGACCAGGGTCGACAATGAGCAGTTCTTC. This translates into CASSLTRVDNEQFF.